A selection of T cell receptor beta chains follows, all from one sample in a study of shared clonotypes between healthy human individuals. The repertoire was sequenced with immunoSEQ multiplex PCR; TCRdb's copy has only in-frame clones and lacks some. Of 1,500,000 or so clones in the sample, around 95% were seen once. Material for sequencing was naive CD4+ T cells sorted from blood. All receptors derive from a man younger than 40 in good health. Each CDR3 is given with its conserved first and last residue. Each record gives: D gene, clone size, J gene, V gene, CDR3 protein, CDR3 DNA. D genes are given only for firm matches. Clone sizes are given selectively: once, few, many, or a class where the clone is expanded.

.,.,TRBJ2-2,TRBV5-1,CASSTATDTGELFF,TGCGCCAGCAGCACAGCGACAGACACCGGGGAGCTGTTTTTT
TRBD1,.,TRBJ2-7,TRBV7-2,CASSPRDRGGYEQYF,TGTGCCAGCAGCCCCAGGGACAGGGGGGGCTACGAGCAGTACTTC
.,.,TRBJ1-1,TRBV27,CASSLGGPTEAFF,TGTGCCAGCAGCCTAGGGGGACCCACTGAAGCTTTCTTT
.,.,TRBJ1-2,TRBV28,CASTVGNGYGYTF,TGTGCCAGCACCGTGGGCAACGGCTATGGCTACACCTTC
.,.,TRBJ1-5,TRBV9,CASSVEGGLGQPQHF,TGTGCCAGCAGCGTAGAGGGAGGCCTCGGGCAGCCCCAGCATTTT
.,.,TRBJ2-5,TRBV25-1,CASSFRDTKETQYF,TGTGCCAGCAGTTTCCGCGACACGAAAGAGACCCAGTACTTC
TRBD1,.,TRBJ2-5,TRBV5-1,CASSFGTGEETQYF,TGCGCCAGCTCCTTCGGGACAGGGGAAGAGACCCAGTACTTC
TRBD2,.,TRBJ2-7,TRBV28,CASRPSGALYEQYF,TGTGCCAGCAGGCCTAGCGGAGCCCTCTACGAGCAGTACTTC
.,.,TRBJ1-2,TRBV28,CASSHPLMSGGYTF,TGTGCCAGCAGTCACCCACTTATGTCGGGTGGCTACACCTTC
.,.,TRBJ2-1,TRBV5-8,CASSPRRGRSYNEQFF,TGTGCCAGCAGCCCCCGGCGCGGCCGATCCTACAATGAGCAGTTCTTC
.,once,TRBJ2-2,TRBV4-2,CASSPGPNTGELFF,TGTGCCAGCAGCCCAGGGCCGAACACCGGGGAGCTGTTTTTT
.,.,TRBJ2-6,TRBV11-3,CASSSGANVLTF,TGTGCCAGCAGCTCTGGGGCCAACGTCCTGACTTTC
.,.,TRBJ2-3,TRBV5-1,CASGTEGADTQYF,TGCGCCAGCGGAACGGAGGGCGCAGATACGCAGTATTTT
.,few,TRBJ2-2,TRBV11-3,CASSPARAGELFF,TGTGCCAGCAGCCCGGCCAGGGCCGGGGAGCTGTTTTTT
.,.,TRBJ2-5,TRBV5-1,CASSLDYGQETQYF,TGCGCCAGCAGCTTAGACTACGGGCAAGAGACCCAGTACTTC
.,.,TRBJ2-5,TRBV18,CASSRNEETQYF,TGTGCCAGCTCACGCAATGAAGAGACCCAGTACTTC
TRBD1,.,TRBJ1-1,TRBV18,CASSQLGQINTEAFF,TGTGCCAGCTCACAATTGGGACAGATCAACACTGAAGCTTTCTTT
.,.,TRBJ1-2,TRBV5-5,CASSLRPGGNGYTF,TGTGCCAGCAGCCTCCGGCCGGGGGGCAATGGCTACACCTTC
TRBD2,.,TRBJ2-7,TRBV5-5,CASSLGGLAGEQYF,TGTGCCAGCAGTTTGGGTGGACTAGCCGGCGAGCAGTACTTC
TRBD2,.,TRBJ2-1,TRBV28,CASSLSGSPTREQFF,TGTGCCAGCAGCCTTAGCGGGAGCCCCACTAGAGAGCAGTTCTTC
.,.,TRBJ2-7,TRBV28,CASTIGGRGVSEQYF,TGTGCCAGCACCATAGGGGGGCGGGGTGTTTCCGAGCAGTACTTC
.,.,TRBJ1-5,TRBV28,CASRTVILNQPQHF,TGTGCCAGCCGGACAGTGATCCTTAATCAGCCCCAGCATTTT
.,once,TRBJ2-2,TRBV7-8,CASSLGRQNTGELFF,TGTGCCAGCAGCTTGGGCAGGCAGAACACCGGGGAGCTGTTTTTT
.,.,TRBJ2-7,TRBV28,CASTMRRPRYEQYF,TGTGCCAGCACCATGCGTCGCCCTCGCTACGAGCAGTACTTC
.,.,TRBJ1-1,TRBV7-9,CASSFVHIEAFF,TGTGCCAGCAGCTTCGTACACATAGAAGCTTTCTTT
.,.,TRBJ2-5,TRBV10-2,CASTLRIQETQYF,TGCGCCAGCACCCTAAGGATCCAAGAGACCCAGTACTTC
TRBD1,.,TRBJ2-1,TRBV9,CASSRGKEAYNEQFF,TGTGCCAGCTCCAGGGGGAAGGAGGCCTACAATGAGCAGTTCTTC
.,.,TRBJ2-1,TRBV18,CASSPPRRPDNEQFF,TGTGCCAGCTCACCACCGAGGAGGCCGGACAATGAGCAGTTCTTC
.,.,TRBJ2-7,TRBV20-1,CSARVPGEQYF,TGCAGTGCTAGGGTTCCTGGCGAGCAGTACTTC
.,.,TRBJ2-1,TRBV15,CATSRDYKVEVDEQFF,TGTGCCACCAGCAGAGATTACAAGGTTGAGGTCGATGAGCAGTTCTTC
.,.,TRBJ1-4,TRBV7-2,CASSPDRNEKLFF,TGTGCCAGCAGCCCTGACAGAAATGAAAAACTGTTTTTT
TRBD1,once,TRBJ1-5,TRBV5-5,CASSLVAGGGQPQHF,TGTGCCAGCAGCTTGGTAGCAGGGGGCGGCCAGCCCCAGCATTTT
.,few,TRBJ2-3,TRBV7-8,CASANGLPRTDTQYF,TGTGCCAGCGCGAACGGCCTCCCCCGGACAGATACGCAGTATTTT
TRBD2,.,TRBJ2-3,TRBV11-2,CASSLETGTSGRAIPDTQYF,TGTGCCAGCAGCTTAGAGACCGGGACTAGCGGGAGGGCAATCCCAGATACGCAGTATTTT
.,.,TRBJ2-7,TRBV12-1,CASSIPRGPLPYEQYF,TGTGCCAGCAGCATACCAAGGGGGCCCCTCCCCTACGAGCAGTACTTC
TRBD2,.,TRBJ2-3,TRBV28,CASQRERNTQYF,TGTGCCAGCCAGCGGGAGCGAAATACGCAGTATTTT
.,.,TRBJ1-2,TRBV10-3,CAISEVWAGGNYGYTF,TGTGCCATCAGTGAAGTTTGGGCCGGAGGAAACTATGGCTACACCTTC
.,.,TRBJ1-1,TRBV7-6,CASSPSLKDTEAFF,TGTGCCAGCAGCCCGAGTTTGAAGGACACTGAAGCTTTCTTT
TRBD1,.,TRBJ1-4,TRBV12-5,CASGLVRWQGVLSTNEKLFF,TGTGCTAGTGGTTTGGTACGTTGGCAGGGGGTCCTCTCAACTAATGAAAAACTGTTTTTT
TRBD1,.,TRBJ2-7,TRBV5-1,CASSLAGQTPHEQYF,TGCGCCAGCAGCTTGGCGGGACAGACCCCCCACGAGCAGTACTTC
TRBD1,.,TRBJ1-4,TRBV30,CAWRGQSFNEKLFF,TGTGCCTGGAGGGGACAGTCCTTTAATGAAAAACTGTTTTTT
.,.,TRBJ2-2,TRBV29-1,CSVDEGNTGELFF,TGCAGCGTTGACGAAGGGAACACCGGGGAGCTGTTTTTT
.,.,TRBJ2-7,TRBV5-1,CASSSLTANYEQYF,TGCGCCAGCAGCTCGCTCACAGCCAACTACGAGCAGTACTTC
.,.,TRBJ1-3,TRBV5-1,CASSPSESGNTIYF,TGCGCCAGCAGCCCTTCCGAATCTGGAAACACCATATATTTT
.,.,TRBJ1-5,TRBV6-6,CASNPTSGPPRSQHF,TGTGCCAGCAACCCTACCTCGGGACCACCTCGAAGTCAGCATTTT
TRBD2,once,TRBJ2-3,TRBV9,CASSATSGSTDTQYF,TGTGCCAGCAGCGCGACTAGCGGGAGCACAGATACGCAGTATTTT
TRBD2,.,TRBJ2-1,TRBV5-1,CASSLALGGYNEQFF,TGCGCCAGCAGCTTGGCTTTGGGAGGGTACAATGAGCAGTTCTTC
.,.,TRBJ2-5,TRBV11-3,CASSMSLFGAQYF,TGTGCCAGCAGCATGAGTTTGTTCGGGGCCCAGTACTTC
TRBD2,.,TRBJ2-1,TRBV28,CASSFPSGRNNEQFF,TGTGCCAGCAGTTTCCCCAGCGGGAGAAACAATGAGCAGTTCTTC